This TCR beta chain is drawn from a study of identical twins. Findings of the study overall: There is a chance that invariant MAIT and iNKT cells partially muddied zero-insertion analyses. Within twin pairs, the out-of-frame alpha sequences they shared showed excess low generation probability. The abundant beta clonotypes from cord blood had fewer insertions, and memory repertoires had none of this.

Turning to this clonotype: Its antigen is still unknown. The germline gene is not matched at one end of the junction; a read error may be the cause.

Unique molecular identifiers were present on the cDNA, which also gained a universal primer site by template switching. TCRdb itself ran the 5' RACE reads through MiXCR, one entry per CDR3 protein. The profile shows approximately 600,000 distinct CDR3 sequences, nearly 10% of them singletons. These same data were also listed under a study on yellow fever vaccine responses in identical twins.

The receptor comes from a woman aged 18-35 years in good health. The sample comprised PBMCs.

In DNA, the CDR3 is TGCGCCAGCAGCTTGACTGGACAGGGGACAGAGACCCAGAACTTC. Translation gives CASSLTGQGTETQNF. This sequence joins TRBV5-1 and TRBJ2-5, with TRBD1 matching 9 bases. This CDR3 is built from 15 residues. Germline V gene sequence: CDR1 SGHRS, CDR2 YFSETQ.